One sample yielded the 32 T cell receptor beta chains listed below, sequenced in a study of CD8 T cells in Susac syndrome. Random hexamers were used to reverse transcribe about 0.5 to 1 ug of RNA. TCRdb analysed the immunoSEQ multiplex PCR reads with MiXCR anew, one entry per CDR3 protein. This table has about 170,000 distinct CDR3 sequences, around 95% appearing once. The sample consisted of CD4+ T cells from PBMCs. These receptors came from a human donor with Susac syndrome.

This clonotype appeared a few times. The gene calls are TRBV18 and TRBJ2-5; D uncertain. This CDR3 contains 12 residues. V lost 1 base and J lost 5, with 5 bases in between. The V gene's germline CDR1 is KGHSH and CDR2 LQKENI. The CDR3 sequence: CASSPLGETQYF. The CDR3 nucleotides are TGTGCCAGCTCACCACTCGGGGAGACCCAGTACTTC. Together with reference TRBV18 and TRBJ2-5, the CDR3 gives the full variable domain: NAGVMQNPRHLVRRRGQEARLRCSPMKGHSHVYWYRQLPEEGLKFMVYLQKENIIDESGMPKERFSAEFPKEGPSILRIQQVVRGDSAAYFCASSPLGETQYFGPGTRLLVL.

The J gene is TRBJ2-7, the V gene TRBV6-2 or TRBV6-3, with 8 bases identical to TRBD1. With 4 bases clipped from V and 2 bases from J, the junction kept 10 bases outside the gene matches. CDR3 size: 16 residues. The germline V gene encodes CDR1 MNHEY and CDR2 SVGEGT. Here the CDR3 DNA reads TGTGCCAGCAGTTTTGGTCCCGGGACAGGTACCTACGAGCAGTACTTC. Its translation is CASSFGPGTGTYEQYF.

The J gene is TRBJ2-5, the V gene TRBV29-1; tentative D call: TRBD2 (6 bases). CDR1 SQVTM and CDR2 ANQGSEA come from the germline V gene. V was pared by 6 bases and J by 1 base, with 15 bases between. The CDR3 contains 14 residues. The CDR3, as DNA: TGCAGCGTGGGAGGTATAGCGACCCAAGAGACCCAGTACTTC. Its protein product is CSVGGIATQETQYF.

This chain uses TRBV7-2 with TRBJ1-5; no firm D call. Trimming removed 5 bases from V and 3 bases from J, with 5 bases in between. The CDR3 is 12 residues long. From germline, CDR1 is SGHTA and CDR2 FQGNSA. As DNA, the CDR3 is TGTGCCAGCAGCGGAAACAATCAGCCCCAGCATTTT. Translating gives CASSGNNQPQHF.

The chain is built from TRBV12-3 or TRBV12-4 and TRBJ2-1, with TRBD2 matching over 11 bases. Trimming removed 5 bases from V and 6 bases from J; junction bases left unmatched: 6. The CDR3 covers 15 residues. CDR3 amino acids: CASSPGTSGSNEQFF. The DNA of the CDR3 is TGTGCCAGCAGTCCCGGGACTAGCGGTTCCAATGAGCAGTTCTTC.

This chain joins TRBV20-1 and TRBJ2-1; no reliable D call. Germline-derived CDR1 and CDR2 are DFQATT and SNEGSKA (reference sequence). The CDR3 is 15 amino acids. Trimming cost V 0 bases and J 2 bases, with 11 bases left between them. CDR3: CSARDVAGTYNEQFF. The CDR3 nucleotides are TGCAGTGCTAGAGATGTCGCCGGCACCTACAATGAGCAGTTCTTC.

CDR3 residues: CASSEREGRNIQYF. The CDR3 nucleotides are TGTGCCAGCAGTGAAAGGGAGGGCAGAAACATTCAGTACTTC. V is TRBV2 and J is TRBJ2-4, with 7 bases lining up with TRBD2. V lost 2 bases, J lost 6 bases, and 4 bases stayed unmatched. CDR1 and CDR2 (germline): SNHLY, FYNNEI. CDR3 length: 14 amino acids.

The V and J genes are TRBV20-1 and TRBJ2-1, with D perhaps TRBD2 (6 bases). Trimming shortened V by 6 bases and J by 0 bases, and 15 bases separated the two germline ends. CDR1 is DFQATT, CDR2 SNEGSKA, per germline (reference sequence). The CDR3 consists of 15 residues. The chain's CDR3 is CSAEGAGHSYNEQFF. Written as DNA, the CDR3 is TGCAGTGCGGAAGGGGCGGGGCACTCCTACAATGAGCAGTTCTTC.

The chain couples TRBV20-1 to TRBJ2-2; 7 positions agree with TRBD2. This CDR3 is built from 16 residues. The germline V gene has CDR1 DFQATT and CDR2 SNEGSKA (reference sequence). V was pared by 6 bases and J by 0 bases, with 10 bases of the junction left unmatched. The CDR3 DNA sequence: TGCAGTGCCCGGGGAGGGGTGGAGGCGAACACCGGGGAGCTGTTTTTT. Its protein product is CSARGGVEANTGELFF.

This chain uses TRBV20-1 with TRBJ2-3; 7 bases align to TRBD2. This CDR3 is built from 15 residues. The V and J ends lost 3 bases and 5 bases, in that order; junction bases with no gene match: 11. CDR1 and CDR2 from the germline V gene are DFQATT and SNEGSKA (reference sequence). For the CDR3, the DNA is TGCAGTGCTAGTCCTAGCGGAAAGAGGGTAGATACGCAGTATTTT. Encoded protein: CSASPSGKRVDTQYF.

In DNA form, the CDR3 reads TGCAGCGTGGGACAGGGGTCGAACACCGGGGAGCTGTTTTTT. It is translated as CSVGQGSNTGELFF. This chain uses TRBV29-1 with TRBJ2-2; 10 bases are shared with TRBD1. The junction had 1 base not matched to a gene; V was cut back by 6 bases and J by 0 bases. Per germline, CDR1 SQVTM and CDR2 ANQGSEA. The CDR3 is 14 amino acids.

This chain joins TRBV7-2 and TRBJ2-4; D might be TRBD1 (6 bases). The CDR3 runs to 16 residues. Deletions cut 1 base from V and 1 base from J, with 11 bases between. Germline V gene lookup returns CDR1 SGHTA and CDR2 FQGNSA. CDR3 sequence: CASSLGGGMAKNIQYF. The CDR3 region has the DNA TGTGCCAGCAGCTTAGGAGGGGGTATGGCCAAAAACATTCAGTACTTC.

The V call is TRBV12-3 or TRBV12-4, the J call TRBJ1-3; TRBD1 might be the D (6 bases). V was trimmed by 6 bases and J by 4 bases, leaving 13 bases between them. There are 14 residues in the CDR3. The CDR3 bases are TGTGCCAGCAGCGGGAACAGGGTCGGAAACACCATATATTTT. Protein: CASSGNRVGNTIYF.

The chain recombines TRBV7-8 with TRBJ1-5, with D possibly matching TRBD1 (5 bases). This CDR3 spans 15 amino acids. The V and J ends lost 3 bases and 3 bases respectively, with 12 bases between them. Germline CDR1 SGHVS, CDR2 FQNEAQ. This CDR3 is CASSFYGGDNQPQHF. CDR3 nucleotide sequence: TGTGCCAGCAGCTTCTACGGGGGAGACAATCAGCCCCAGCATTTT.

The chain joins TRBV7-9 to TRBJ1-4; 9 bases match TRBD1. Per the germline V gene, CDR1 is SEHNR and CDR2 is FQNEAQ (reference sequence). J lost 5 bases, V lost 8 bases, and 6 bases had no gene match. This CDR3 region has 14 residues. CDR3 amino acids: CASDRGEINEKLFF. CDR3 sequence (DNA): TGTGCCAGCGACAGGGGGGAGATAAATGAAAAACTGTTTTTT.

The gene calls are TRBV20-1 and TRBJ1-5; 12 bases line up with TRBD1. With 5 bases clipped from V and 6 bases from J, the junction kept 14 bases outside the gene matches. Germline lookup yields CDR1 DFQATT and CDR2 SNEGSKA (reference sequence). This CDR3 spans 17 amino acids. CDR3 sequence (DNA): TGCAGTGCTCGATGGGACAGGGGGCCTCCGAACGGTCAGCCCCAGCATTTT. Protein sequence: CSARWDRGPPNGQPQHF.

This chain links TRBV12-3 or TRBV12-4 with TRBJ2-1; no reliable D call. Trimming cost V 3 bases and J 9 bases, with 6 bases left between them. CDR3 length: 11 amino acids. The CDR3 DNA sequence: TGTGCCAGCAGTTTGCGAAGTGAGCAGTTCTTC. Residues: CASSLRSEQFF.

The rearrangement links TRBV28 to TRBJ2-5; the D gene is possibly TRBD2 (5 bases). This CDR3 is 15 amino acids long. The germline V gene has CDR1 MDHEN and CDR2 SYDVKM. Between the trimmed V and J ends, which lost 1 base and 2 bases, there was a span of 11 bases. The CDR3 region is CASSLSSGEQETQYF. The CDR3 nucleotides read TGTGCCAGCAGTTTATCATCCGGGGAGCAAGAGACCCAGTACTTC.

CDR3 residues: CAWSRLQEGTGELFF. The CDR3 nucleotides are TGTGCCTGGAGTAGGTTACAGGAAGGGACCGGGGAGCTGTTTTTT. This rearrangement joins TRBV30 to TRBJ2-2; D perhaps matches TRBD1 (5 bases). Trimming left V 2 bases short and J 5 bases short, with 15 bases between. The CDR3 spans 15 residues. Per germline, CDR1 GTSNPN and CDR2 SVGIG (reference sequence).

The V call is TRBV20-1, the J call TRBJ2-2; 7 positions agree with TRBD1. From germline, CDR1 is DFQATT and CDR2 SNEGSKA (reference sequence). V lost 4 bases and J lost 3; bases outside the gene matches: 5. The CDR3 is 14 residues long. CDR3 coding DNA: TGCAGTGCTAAGAGACAGGGATACACCGGGGAGCTGTTTTTT. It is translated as CSAKRQGYTGELFF.

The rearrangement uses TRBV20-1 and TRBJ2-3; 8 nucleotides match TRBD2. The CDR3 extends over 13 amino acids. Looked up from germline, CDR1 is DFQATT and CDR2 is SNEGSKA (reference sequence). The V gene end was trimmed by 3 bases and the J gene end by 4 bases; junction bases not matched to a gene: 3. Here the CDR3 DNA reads TGCAGTGCTAGCGGGGGGGCCGCAGATACGCAGTATTTT. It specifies CSASGGAADTQYF.

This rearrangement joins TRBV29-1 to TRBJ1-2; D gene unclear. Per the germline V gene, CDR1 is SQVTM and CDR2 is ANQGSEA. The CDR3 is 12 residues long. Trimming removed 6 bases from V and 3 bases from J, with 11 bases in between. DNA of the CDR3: TGCAGCGTCCGAACGGGAGACTATGGCTACACCTTC. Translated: CSVRTGDYGYTF.

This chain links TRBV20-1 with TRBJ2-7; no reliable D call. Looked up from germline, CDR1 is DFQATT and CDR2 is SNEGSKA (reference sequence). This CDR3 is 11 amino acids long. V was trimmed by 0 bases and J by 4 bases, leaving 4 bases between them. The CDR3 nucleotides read TGCAGTGCTAGAGACAGTTACGAGCAGTACGTC. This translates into CSARDSYEQYV.

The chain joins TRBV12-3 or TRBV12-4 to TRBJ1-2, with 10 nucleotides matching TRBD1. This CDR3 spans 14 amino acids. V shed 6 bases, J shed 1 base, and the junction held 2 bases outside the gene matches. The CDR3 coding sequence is TGTGCCAGCAGGGGGACAGGGGATAACTATGGCTACACCTTC. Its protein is CASRGTGDNYGYTF.

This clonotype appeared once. The CDR3 DNA reads as TGTGCCACCAGCAGCAGCGTAACCAAGGCCCAGCATTTT. It translates to CATSSSVTKAQHF. V usage is TRBV15 and J usage is TRBJ1-5; D remains unclear. Germline V CDR1 and CDR2: LNHNV, YYDKDF (reference sequence). There are 13 residues in the CDR3. Trimming removed 3 bases at V and 11 bases at J, with 14 bases between.

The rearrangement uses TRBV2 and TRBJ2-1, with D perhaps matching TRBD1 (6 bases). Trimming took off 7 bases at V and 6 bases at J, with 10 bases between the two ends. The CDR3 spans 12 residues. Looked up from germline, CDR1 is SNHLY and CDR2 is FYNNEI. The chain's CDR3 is CASTRTVNEQFF. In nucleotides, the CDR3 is TGTGCCAGCACCCGGACAGTCAATGAGCAGTTCTTC.

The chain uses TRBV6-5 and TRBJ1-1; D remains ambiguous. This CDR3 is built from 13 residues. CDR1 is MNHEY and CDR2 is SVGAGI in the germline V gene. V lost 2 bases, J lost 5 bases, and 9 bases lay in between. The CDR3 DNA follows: TGTGCCAGCAGTTACACGGCGTGGACTGAAGCTTTCTTT. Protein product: CASSYTAWTEAFF.

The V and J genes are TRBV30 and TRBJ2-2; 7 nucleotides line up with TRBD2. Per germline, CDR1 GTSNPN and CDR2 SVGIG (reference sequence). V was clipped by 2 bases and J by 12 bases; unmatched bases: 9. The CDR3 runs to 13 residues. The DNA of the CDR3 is TGTGCCTGGAGTAAGGGACCGCGGGAGAAGCTGTTTTTT. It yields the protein CAWSKGPREKLFF.

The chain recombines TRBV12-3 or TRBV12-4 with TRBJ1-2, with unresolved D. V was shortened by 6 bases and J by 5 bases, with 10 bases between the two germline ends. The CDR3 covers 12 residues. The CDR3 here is CASSTPWYGYTF. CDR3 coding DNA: TGTGCCAGCAGCACCCCTTGGTATGGCTACACCTTC.

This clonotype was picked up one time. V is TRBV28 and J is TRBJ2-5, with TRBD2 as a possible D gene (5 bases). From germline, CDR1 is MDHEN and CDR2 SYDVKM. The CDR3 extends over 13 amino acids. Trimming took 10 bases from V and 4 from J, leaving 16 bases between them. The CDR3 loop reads CATTVQRAETQYF. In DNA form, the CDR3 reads TGTGCCACCACGGTCCAGAGGGCAGAGACCCAGTACTTC. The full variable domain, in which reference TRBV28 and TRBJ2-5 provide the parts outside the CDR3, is DVKVTQSSRYLVKRTGEKVFLECVQDMDHENMFWYRQDPGLGLRLIYFSYDVKMKEKGDIPEGYSVSREKKERFSLILESASTNQTSMYLCATTVQRAETQYFGPGTRLLVL.

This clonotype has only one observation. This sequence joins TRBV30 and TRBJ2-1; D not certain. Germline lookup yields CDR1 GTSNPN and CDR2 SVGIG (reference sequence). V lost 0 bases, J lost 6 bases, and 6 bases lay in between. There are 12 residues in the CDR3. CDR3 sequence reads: CAWSVLFNEQFF. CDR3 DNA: TGTGCCTGGAGTGTACTCTTCAATGAGCAGTTCTTC.

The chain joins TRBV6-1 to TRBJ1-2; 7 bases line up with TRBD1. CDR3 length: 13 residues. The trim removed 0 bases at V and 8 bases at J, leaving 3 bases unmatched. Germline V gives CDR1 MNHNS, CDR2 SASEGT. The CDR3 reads CASSEAGQFGYTF. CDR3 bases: TGTGCCAGCAGTGAAGCGGGACAGTTCGGCTACACCTTC.